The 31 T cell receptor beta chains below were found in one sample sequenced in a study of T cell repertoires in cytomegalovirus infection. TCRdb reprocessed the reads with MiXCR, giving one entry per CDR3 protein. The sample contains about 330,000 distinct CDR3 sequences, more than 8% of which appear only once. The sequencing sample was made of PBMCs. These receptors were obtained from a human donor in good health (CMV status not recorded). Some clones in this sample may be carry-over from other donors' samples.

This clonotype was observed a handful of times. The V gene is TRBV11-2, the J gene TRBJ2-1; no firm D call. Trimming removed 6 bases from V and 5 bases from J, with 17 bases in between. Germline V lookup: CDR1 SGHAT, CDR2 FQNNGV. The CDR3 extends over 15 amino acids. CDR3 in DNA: TGTGCCAGCAGGATCTCCGCCTCGTTCGACAATGAGCAGTTCTTC. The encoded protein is CASRISASFDNEQFF.

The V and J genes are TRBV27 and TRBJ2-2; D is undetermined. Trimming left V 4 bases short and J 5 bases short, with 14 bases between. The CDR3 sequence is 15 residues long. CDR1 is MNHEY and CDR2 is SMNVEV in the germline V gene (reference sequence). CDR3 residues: CASSSRLGGTGELFF. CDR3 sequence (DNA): TGTGCCAGCAGTTCACGGCTAGGTGGAACCGGGGAGCTGTTTTTT.

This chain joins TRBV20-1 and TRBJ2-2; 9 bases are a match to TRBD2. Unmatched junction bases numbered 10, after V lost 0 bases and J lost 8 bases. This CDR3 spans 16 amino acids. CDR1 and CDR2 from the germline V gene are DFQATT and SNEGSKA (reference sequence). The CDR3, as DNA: TGCAGTGCTAGAGATCATAGCGGGAGCAATAGAGGGGAGCTGTTTTTT. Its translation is CSARDHSGSNRGELFF.

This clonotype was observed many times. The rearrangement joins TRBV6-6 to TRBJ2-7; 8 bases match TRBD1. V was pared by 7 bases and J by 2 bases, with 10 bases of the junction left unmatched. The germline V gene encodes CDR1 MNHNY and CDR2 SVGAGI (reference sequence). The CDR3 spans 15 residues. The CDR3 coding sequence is TGTGCCAGCAATTCAGGACAGGGCCTTGCCTACGAGCAGTACTTC. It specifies CASNSGQGLAYEQYF.

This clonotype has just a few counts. CDR3 nucleotide sequence: TGTGCCAGCAGTCGAGGAACAGGGAGCGCAGATACGCAGTATTTT. Translated: CASSRGTGSADTQYF. The V gene is TRBV6-2 or TRBV6-3, the J gene TRBJ2-3; D is possibly TRBD1 (6 bases). Trimming took 5 bases from V and 4 from J, leaving 16 bases between them. This CDR3 comprises 15 residues. Germline CDR1 is MNHEY and CDR2 is SVGEGT.

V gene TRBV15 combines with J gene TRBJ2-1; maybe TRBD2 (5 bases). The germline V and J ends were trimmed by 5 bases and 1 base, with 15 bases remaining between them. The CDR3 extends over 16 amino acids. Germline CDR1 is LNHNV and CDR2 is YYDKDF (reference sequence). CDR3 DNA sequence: TGTGCCACCAGCCCTGACCTCAGAGGGTCCTACAATGAGCAGTTCTTC. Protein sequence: CATSPDLRGSYNEQFF.

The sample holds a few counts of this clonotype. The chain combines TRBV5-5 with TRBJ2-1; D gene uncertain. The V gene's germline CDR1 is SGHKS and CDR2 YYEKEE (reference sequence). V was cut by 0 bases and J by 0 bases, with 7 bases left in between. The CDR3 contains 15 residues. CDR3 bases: TGTGCCAGCAGCTTGGCAGTTAGCTCCTACAATGAGCAGTTCTTC. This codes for CASSLAVSSYNEQFF.

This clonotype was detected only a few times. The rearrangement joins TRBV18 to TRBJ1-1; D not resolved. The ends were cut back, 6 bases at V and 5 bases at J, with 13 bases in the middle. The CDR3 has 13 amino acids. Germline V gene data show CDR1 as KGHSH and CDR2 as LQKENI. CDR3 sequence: CASSSQFRTEAFF. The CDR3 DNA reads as TGTGCCAGCTCCAGCCAGTTCCGGACTGAAGCTTTCTTT.

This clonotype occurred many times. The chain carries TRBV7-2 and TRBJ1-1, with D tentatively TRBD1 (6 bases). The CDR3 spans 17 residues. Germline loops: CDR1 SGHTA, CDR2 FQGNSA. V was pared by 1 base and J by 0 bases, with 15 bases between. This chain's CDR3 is CASSLVPTGRLNTEAFF. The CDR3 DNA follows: TGTGCCAGCAGCTTAGTACCGACAGGAAGGTTGAACACTGAAGCTTTCTTT.

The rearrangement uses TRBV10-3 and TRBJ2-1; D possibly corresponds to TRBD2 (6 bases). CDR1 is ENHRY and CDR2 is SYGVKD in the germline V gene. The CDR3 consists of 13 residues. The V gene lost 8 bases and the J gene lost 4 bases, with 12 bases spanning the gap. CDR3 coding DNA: TGTGCCATCGGGGAGGCTACATACAATGAGCAGTTCTTC. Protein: CAIGEATYNEQFF.

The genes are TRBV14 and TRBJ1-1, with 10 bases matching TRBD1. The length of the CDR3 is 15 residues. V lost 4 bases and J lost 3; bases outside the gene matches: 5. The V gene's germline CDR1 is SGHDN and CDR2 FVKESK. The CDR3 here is CASSPLTGGHTEAFF. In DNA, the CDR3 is TGTGCCAGCAGCCCTTTGACAGGGGGCCACACTGAAGCTTTCTTT.

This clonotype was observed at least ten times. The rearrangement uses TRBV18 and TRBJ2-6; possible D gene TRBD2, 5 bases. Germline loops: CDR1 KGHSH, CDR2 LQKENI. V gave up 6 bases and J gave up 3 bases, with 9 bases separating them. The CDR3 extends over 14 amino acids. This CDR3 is CASSSDFGANVLTF. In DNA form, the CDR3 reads TGTGCCAGCTCGTCGGACTTTGGGGCCAACGTCCTGACTTTC.

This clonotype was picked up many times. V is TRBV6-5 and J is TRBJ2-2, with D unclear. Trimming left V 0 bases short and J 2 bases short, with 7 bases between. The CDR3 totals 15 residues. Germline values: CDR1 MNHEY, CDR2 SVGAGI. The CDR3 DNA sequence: TGTGCCAGCAGTTACTCTGGGCCCAACACCGGGGAGCTGTTTTTT. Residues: CASSYSGPNTGELFF.

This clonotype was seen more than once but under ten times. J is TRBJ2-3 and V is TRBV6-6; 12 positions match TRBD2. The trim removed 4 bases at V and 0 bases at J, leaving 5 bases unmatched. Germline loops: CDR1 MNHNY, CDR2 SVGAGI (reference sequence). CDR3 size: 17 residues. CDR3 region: CASSSSSGRVSTDTQYF. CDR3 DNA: TGTGCCAGCAGTTCGTCTAGCGGGAGGGTCAGCACAGATACGCAGTATTTT.

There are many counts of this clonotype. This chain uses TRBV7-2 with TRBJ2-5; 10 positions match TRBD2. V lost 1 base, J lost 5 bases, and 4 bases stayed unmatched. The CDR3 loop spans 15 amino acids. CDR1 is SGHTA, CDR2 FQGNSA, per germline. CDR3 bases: TGTGCCAGCAGCTTAGGCCTAGCGGGAGTTGAGACCCAGTACTTC. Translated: CASSLGLAGVETQYF.

CDR3 residues: CASVSAGRETQYF. The CDR3 DNA reads as TGTGCCAGCGTCTCCGCAGGGAGAGAGACCCAGTACTTC. This rearrangement joins TRBV7-8 to TRBJ2-5; D tentatively fits TRBD1 or TRBD2 (5 bases each). CDR1 SGHVS and CDR2 FQNEAQ come from the germline V gene. V lost 8 bases, J lost 4 bases, and 14 bases lay in between. The CDR3 consists of 13 residues.

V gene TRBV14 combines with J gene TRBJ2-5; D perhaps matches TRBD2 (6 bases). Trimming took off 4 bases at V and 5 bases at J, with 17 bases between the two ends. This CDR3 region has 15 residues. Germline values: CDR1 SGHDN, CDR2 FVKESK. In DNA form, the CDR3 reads TGTGCCAGCAGCCGCGGGGCAGAGCTAAGGGAGACCCAGTACTTC. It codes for CASSRGAELRETQYF.

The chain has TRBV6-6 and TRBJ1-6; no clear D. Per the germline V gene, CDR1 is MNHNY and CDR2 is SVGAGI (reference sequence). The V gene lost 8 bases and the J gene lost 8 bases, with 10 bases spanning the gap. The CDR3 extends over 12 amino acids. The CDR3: CASRVLDSPLHF. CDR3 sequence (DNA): TGTGCCAGCCGGGTTCTGGATTCACCCCTCCACTTT.

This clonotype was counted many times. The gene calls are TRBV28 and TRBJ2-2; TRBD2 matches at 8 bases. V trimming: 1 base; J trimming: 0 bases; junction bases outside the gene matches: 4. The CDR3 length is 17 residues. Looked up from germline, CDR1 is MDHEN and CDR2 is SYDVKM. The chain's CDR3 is CASSLLRLAPNTGELFF. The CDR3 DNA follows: TGTGCCAGCAGTTTATTACGACTAGCGCCGAACACCGGGGAGCTGTTTTTT.

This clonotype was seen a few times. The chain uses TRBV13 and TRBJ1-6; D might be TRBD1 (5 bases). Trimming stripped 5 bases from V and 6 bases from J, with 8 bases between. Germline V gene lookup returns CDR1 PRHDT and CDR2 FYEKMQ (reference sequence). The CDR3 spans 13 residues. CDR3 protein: CASSDGGNSPLHF. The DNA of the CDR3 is TGTGCCAGCAGCGATGGGGGTAATTCACCCCTCCACTTT.

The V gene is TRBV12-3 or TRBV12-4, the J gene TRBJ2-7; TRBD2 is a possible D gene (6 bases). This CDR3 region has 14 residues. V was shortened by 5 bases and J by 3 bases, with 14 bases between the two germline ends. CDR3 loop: CASSQGLLSYEQYF. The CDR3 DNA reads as TGTGCCAGCAGTCAGGGACTCCTAAGCTACGAGCAGTACTTC.

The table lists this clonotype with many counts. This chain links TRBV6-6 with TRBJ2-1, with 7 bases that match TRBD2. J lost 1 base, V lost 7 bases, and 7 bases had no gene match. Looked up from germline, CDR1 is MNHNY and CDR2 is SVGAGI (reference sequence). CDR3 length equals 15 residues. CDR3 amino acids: CASNPGGGSYNEQFF. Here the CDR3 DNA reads TGTGCCAGCAATCCTGGCGGGGGTTCCTACAATGAGCAGTTCTTC.

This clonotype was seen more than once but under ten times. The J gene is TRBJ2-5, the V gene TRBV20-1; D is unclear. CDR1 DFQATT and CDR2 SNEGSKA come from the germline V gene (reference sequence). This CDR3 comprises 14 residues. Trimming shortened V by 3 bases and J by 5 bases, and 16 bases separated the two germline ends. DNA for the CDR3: TGCAGTGCTAGGGACGTCGACGTACGGGAGACCCAGTACTTC. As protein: CSARDVDVRETQYF.

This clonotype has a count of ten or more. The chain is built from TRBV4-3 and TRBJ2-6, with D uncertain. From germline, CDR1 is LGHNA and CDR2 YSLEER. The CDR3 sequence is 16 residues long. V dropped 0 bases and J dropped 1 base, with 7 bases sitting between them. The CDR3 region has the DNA TGCGCCAGCAGCCAAGAGTTTGGGTCTGGGGCCAACGTCCTGACTTTC. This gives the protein CASSQEFGSGANVLTF.

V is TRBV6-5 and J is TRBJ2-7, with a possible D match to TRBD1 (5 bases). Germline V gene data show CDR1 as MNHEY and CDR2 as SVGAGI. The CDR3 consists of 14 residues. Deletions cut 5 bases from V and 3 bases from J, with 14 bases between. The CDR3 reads CASSELTGFYEQYF. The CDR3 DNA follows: TGTGCCAGCAGTGAACTAACAGGATTCTACGAGCAGTACTTC.

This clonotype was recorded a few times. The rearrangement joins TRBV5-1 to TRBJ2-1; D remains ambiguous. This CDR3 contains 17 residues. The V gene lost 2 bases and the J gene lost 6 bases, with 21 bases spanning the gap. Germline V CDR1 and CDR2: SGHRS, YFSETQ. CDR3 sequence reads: CASSLDRTFLAPNEQFF. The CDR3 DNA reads TGCGCCAGCAGCTTAGACCGGACGTTTCTCGCACCCAATGAGCAGTTCTTC. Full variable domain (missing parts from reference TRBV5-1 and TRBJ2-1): KAGVTQTPRYLIKTRGQQVTLSCSPISGHRSVSWYQQTPGQGLQFLFEYFSETQRNKGNFPGRFSGRQFSNSRSEMNVSTLELGDSALYLCASSLDRTFLAPNEQFFGPGTRLTVL.

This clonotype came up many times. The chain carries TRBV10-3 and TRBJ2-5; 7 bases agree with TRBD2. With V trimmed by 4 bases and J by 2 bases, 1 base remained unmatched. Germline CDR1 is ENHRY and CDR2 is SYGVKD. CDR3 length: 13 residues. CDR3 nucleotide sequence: TGTGCCATCAGTGCGGGGGGACAAGAGACCCAGTACTTC. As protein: CAISAGGQETQYF.

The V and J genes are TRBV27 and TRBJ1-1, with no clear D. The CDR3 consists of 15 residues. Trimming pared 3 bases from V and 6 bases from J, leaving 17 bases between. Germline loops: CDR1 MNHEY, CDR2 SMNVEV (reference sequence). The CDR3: CASSFNGEGQPEAFF. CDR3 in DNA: TGTGCCAGCAGTTTTAACGGGGAAGGCCAGCCTGAAGCTTTCTTT.

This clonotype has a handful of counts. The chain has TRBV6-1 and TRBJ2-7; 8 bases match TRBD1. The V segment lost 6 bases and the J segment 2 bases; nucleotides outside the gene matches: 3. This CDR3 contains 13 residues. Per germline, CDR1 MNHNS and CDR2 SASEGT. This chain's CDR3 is CASRDRAPYEQYF. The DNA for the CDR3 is TGTGCCAGCAGGGACAGGGCTCCCTACGAGCAGTACTTC.

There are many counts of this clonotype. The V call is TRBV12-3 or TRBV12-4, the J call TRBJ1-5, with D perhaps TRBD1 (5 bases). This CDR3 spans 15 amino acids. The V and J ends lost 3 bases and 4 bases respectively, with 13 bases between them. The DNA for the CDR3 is TGTGCCAGCAGTTTGGCTACAGGCCTTAATCAGCCCCAGCATTTT. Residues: CASSLATGLNQPQHF.

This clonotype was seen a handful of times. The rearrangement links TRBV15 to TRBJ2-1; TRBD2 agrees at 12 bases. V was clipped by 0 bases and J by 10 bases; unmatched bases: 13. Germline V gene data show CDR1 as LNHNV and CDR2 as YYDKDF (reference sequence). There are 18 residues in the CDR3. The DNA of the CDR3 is TGTGCCACCAGCAGAGATGAAGCTAGCGGGAGGGCCCAATGGGAGCAGTTCTTC. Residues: CATSRDEASGRAQWEQFF.